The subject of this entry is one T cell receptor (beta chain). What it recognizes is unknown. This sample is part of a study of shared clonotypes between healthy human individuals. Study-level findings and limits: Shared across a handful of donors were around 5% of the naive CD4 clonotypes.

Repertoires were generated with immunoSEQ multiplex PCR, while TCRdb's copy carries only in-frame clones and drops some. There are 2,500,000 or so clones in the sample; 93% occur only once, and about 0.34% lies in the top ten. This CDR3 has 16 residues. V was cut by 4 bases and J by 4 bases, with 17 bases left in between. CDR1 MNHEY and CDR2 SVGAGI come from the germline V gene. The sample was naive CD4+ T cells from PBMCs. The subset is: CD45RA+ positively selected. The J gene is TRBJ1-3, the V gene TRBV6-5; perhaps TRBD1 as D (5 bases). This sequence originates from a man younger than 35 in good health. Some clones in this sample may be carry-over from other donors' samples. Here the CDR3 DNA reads TGTGCCAGCAGTTTCCATCGTAAGGGGCCAGGAAACACCATATATTTT. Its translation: CASSFHRKGPGNTIYF.